The following is a T cell receptor (beta chain) sequence with its context. The data derive from a study of blood T cell repertoires in COVID-19. Germline trimming cut 5 bases from V and 7 bases from J; bases unmatched to any gene: 24. The CDR3 runs 19 residues. The V gene's germline CDR1 is MNHEY and CDR2 SMNVEV (reference sequence). Sequencing used immunoSEQ multiplex PCR; TCRdb keeps in-frame clones, though not all of them. The sample has 130,000 to 150,000 clones; approximately 92% are singletons. The sequenced material came from peripheral blood. V is TRBV27 and J is TRBJ2-7; 9 positions agree with TRBD1. This sequence was found in a woman aged 60-75 years with active COVID-19. In DNA form, the CDR3 reads TGTGCCAGCAGTGGACTCTTAGCCGGACAGGGGCTCTATGGGAGAGAGCAGTACTTC. This translates into CASSGLLAGQGLYGREQYF.